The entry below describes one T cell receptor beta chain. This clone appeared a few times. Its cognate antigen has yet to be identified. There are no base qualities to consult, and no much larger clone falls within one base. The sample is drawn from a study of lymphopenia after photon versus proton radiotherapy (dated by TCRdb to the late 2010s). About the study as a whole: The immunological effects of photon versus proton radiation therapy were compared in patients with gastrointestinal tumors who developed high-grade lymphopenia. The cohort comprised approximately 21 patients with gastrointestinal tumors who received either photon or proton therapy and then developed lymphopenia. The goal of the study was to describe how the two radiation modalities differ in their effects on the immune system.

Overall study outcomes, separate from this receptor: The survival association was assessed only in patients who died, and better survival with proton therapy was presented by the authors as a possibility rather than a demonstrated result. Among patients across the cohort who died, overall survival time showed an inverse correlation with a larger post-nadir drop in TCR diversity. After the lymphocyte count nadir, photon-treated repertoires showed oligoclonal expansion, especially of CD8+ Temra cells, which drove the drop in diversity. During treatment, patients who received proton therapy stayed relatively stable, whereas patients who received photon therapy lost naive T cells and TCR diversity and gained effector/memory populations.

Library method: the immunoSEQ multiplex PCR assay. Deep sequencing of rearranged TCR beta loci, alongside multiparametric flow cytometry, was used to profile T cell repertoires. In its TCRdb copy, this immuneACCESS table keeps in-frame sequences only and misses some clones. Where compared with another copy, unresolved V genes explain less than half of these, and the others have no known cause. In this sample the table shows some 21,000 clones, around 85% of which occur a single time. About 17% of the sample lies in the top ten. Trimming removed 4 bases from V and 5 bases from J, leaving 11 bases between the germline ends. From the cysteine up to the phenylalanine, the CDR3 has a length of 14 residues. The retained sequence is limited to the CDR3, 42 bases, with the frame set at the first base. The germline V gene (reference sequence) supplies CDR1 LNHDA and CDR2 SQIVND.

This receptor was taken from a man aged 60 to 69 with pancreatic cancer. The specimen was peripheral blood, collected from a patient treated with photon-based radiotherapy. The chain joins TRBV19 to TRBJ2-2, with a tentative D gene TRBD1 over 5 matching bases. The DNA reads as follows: TGTGCCAGTAGTAGGACACTTCAAACCGGGGAGCTGTTTTTT. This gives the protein CASSRTLQTGELFF.